The clone carrying this T cell receptor beta chain was observed a handful of times. Per germline, CDR1 SEHNR and CDR2 FQNEAQ (reference sequence). Trimming took off 0 bases at V and 2 bases at J, with 11 bases between the two ends. The CDR3 loop spans 15 amino acids. The repertoire was sequenced with immunoSEQ multiplex PCR; TCRdb's copy has only in-frame clones and lacks some. The sample contains some 370,000 clones, about 87% of which appear only once. The sample comes from a study of blood T cell repertoires in COVID-19. The genes are TRBV7-9 and TRBJ2-7, with D possibly TRBD2 on 6 matching bases. The clonotype was recovered from a young woman with COVID-19, enrolled during active disease. Specimen: peripheral blood. CDR3: CASSLAGRLPYEQYF. CDR3 nucleotides: TGTGCCAGCAGCTTAGCGGGGAGGCTCCCCTACGAGCAGTACTTC.